This T cell receptor beta chain was observed in a study of blood T cell repertoires in COVID-19. Per the study methods: Cell counts per sample came from amplifying reference gene primers. Method: immunoSEQ multiplex PCR; TCRdb's copy keeps in-frame clones and lacks some. Clone size and the V and J calls come from that table; the DNA yielded D and trimming. The table includes 75,000 to 100,000 clones, over 70% detected once. Germline CDR1 is SGHNT and CDR2 is YYREEE (reference sequence). The CDR3 totals 16 residues. V lost 4 bases and J lost 0, with 15 bases in between. The sample was peripheral blood. The sequence was obtained from a woman older than 75 with acute or convalescent COVID-19. The chain carries TRBV5-4 and TRBJ2-3, with no clear D. The CDR3 DNA reads as TGTGCCAGCAGCCCCCGTATAGAGGCTAGCACAGATACGCAGTATTTT. Amino acids: CASSPRIEASTDTQYF.